This passage covers 24 T cell receptor beta chains from one sample sequenced in a study of blood T cell repertoires in COVID-19. Only in-frame clones appear in the TCRdb table, and some are missing; sequencing was by immunoSEQ multiplex PCR. Of 300,000 to 400,000 clones in the sample, around nine tenths were seen once. The sample taken for sequencing was peripheral blood. All receptors derive from a man in his forties or fifties with active or convalescent COVID-19.

The V gene is TRBV5-1, the J gene TRBJ1-1; 10 nucleotides align to TRBD1. Germline lookup yields CDR1 SGHRS and CDR2 YFSETQ. The CDR3 totals 17 residues. The ends lost 0 bases at V and 3 bases at J; junction bases unmatched: 8. CDR3 sequence: CASSLEPPGQGYTEAFF. CDR3 in DNA: TGCGCCAGCAGCTTGGAACCACCGGGACAGGGGTACACTGAAGCTTTCTTT.

This chain uses TRBV29-1 with TRBJ1-4, with TRBD1 identical over 7 bases. This CDR3 comprises 13 residues. V was pared by 7 bases and J by 4 bases, with 6 bases of the junction left unmatched. In germline, CDR1 is SQVTM, CDR2 ANQGSEA. The CDR3 spells CSARDSLNEKLFF. Here the CDR3 DNA reads TGCAGCGCCCGGGACAGCCTTAATGAAAAACTGTTTTTT. Together with reference TRBV29-1 and TRBJ1-4, the CDR3 gives the full variable domain: SAVISQKPSRDICQRGTSLTIQCQVDSQVTMMFWYRQQPGQSLTLIATANQGSEATYESGFVIDKFPISRPNLTFSTLTVSNMSPEDSSIYLCSARDSLNEKLFFGSGTQLSVL.

The rearrangement uses TRBV10-1 and TRBJ2-5, with 8 bases aligning to TRBD2. There are 15 residues in the CDR3. Germline CDR1 and CDR2: WNHNN and SYGVQD (reference sequence). Unmatched junction bases numbered 11, after V lost 6 bases and J lost 5 bases. CDR3 protein: CASSPRGAGDETQYF. The CDR3 nucleotides read TGCGCCAGCAGCCCCCGTGGAGCGGGAGATGAGACCCAGTACTTC.

This chain uses TRBV3-1 (or the pseudogene TRBV3-2) with TRBJ1-6; D gene unclear. Germline V CDR1 and CDR2: LGHDT, YNNKEL (reference sequence). V was shortened by 3 bases and J by 0 bases, with 12 bases between the two germline ends. The CDR3 is 17 residues long. As DNA, the CDR3 is TGTGCCAGCAGCCACCGGGAGACTAGCTCCTATAATTCACCCCTCCACTTT. Its protein product is CASSHRETSSYNSPLHF.

This clone has only one observation. The chain is built from TRBV28 and TRBJ2-7; 7 bases align to TRBD1. Trimming took 1 base from V and 0 from J; bases not matched to a gene: 3. Per the germline V gene, CDR1 is MDHEN and CDR2 is SYDVKM. The CDR3 has 15 residues. Written as DNA, the CDR3 is TGTGCCAGCAGTTTATTAGGGACAGTCTCCTACGAGCAGTACTTC. Its translation: CASSLLGTVSYEQYF.

A single count supports this clone. The same CDR3 is also encoded by other DNA sequences in this sample. V usage is TRBV5-1 and J usage is TRBJ1-2; a possible D gene is TRBD1 (6 bases). Trimming removed 0 bases at V and 2 bases at J, with 11 bases between. Germline CDR1 SGHRS, CDR2 YFSETQ. The length of the CDR3 is 15 residues. The CDR3 reads CASSLAPGVNYGYTF. The CDR3 region has the DNA TGCGCCAGCAGCTTGGCCCCAGGGGTGAACTATGGCTACACCTTC. Filled out from reference TRBV5-1 and TRBJ1-2, the complete variable domain reads KAGVTQTPRYLIKTRGQQVTLSCSPISGHRSVSWYQQTPGQGLQFLFEYFSETQRNKGNFPGRFSGRQFSNSRSEMNVSTLELGDSALYLCASSLAPGVNYGYTFGSGTRLTVV.

This clone is a singleton in its sample. V gene TRBV27 combines with J gene TRBJ1-2, with TRBD1 matching over 9 bases. J was trimmed by 3 bases and V by 3 bases; bases with no gene match: 11. The CDR3 totals 17 residues. Germline assignment: CDR1 MNHEY and CDR2 SMNVEV (reference sequence). This chain's CDR3 is CASSFLGQGRGYYGYTF. The CDR3 DNA reads as TGTGCCAGCAGTTTCCTCGGACAGGGGAGGGGGTACTATGGCTACACCTTC.

This clone appeared a single time. This chain links TRBV10-3 with TRBJ1-1; D unclear. This CDR3 has 15 amino acids. Trimming pared 0 bases from V and 1 base from J, leaving 9 bases between. CDR1 and CDR2 from the germline V gene are ENHRY and SYGVKD. CDR3 residues: CAISESAGWNTEAFF. The DNA for the CDR3 is TGTGCCATCAGTGAGTCGGCAGGATGGAACACTGAAGCTTTCTTT.

The rearrangement joins TRBV5-8 to TRBJ1-5; D gene unclear. There are 13 residues in the CDR3. CDR1 is SGHTS, CDR2 YDEGEE, per germline. Trimming took off 0 bases at V and 4 bases at J, with 5 bases between the two ends. For the CDR3, the DNA is TGTGCCAGCAGCTTGGGGGAGAATCAGCCCCAGCATTTT. Amino acids: CASSLGENQPQHF.

The V call is TRBV6-5, the J call TRBJ2-5; D possibly corresponds to TRBD1 (5 bases). This CDR3 spans 13 amino acids. CDR1 is MNHEY, CDR2 SVGAGI, per germline. Trimming shortened V by 5 bases and J by 5 bases, and 12 bases separated the two germline ends. CDR3 protein: CASSRRVGETQYF. The CDR3 DNA reads TGTGCCAGCAGTCGCAGGGTTGGGGAGACCCAGTACTTC.

The CDR3 nucleotides read TGTGCCAGCAGTTCACCCGGACTTTCAGATACGCAGTATTTT. Translated, it gives CASSSPGLSDTQYF. The chain carries TRBV28 and TRBJ2-3, with D possibly being TRBD2 (5 bases). The CDR3 is 14 residues long. Germline-derived CDR1 and CDR2 are MDHEN and SYDVKM. Trimming removed 4 bases at V and 4 bases at J, with 12 bases between.

Here the CDR3 DNA reads TGTGCCAGCTCACCTATGGAACCGGGACAGGGGCACTATGGCTACACCTTC. This codes for CASSPMEPGQGHYGYTF. The J gene is TRBJ1-2, the V gene TRBV18; 10 bases align to TRBD1. This CDR3 spans 17 amino acids. In germline, CDR1 is KGHSH, CDR2 LQKENI. J gave up 3 bases and V 3 bases, and 10 bases lay outside the gene matches.

The V gene is TRBV7-6, the J gene TRBJ1-2; 7 nucleotides align to TRBD1. The length of the CDR3 is 15 residues. The germline V gene has CDR1 SGHVS and CDR2 FNYEAQ. V gave up 2 bases and J gave up 4 bases; unmatched junction bases: 7. DNA of the CDR3: TGTGCCAGCAGCTTAACAGCAGGGGGTAGCTATGGCTACACCTTC. Translated: CASSLTAGGSYGYTF.

This clone showed up just once. The CDR3 DNA reads TGTGCCAGCAGTTCTCCGGGACAGGGGCGCGTGCCCCAGCATTTT. It specifies CASSSPGQGRVPQHF. J is TRBJ1-5 and V is TRBV6-2 or TRBV6-3, with 10 nucleotides matching TRBD1. The CDR3 consists of 15 residues. V lost 4 bases to trimming and J lost 9 bases; unmatched junction nucleotides: 9. Germline CDR1 is MNHEY and CDR2 is SVGEGT.

This clone was seen more than once but under ten times. V gene TRBV7-9 combines with J gene TRBJ2-2, with 12 bases lining up with TRBD2. Germline V gene data show CDR1 as SEHNR and CDR2 as FQNEAQ (reference sequence). The junction had 10 bases not matched to a gene; V was cut back by 2 bases and J by 6 bases. The CDR3 has 18 amino acids. Here the CDR3 DNA reads TGTGCCAGCAGCTTACCCTTTAGACTAGCGGGAGCCGCCGGGGAGCTGTTTTTT. Encoded protein: CASSLPFRLAGAAGELFF.

V gene TRBV14 combines with J gene TRBJ2-3, with 10 bases fitting TRBD2. There are 16 residues in the CDR3. The germline gives CDR1 SGHDN, CDR2 FVKESK. The junction had 12 bases not matched to a gene; V was cut back by 8 bases and J by 4 bases. CDR3 protein: CASAPLAGGGPDTQYF. The CDR3 nucleotides read TGTGCCAGCGCCCCCTTAGCGGGAGGCGGCCCAGATACGCAGTATTTT.

This clone has only one observation. This chain uses TRBV4-3 with TRBJ1-2; no reliable D call. The length of the CDR3 is 15 residues. V lost 1 base and J lost 5, with 14 bases in between. Looked up from germline, CDR1 is LGHNA and CDR2 is YSLEER. The CDR3 nucleotides are TGCGCCAGCAGCCAAGCCGATACTCGGACTTATGGCTACACCTTC. It encodes CASSQADTRTYGYTF.

This clone was detected ten times or more. The chain combines TRBV28 with TRBJ2-7, with D possibly matching TRBD2 (5 bases). CDR3 length: 16 amino acids. Germline lookup yields CDR1 MDHEN and CDR2 SYDVKM. The V end lost 4 bases, the J end lost 1 base, and 17 bases lay between the germline ends. The CDR3 spells CASSSLPRTGSYEQYF. The DNA for the CDR3 is TGTGCCAGCAGTTCATTGCCCCGGACGGGATCCTACGAGCAGTACTTC.

V and J are TRBV10-1 and TRBJ2-3; 12 bases match TRBD1. With V trimmed by 8 bases and J by 2 bases, 8 bases remained unmatched. Germline CDR1 is WNHNN and CDR2 is SYGVQD (reference sequence). There are 16 residues in the CDR3. CDR3 nucleotide sequence: TGCGCCAGCCGGAAAGGGACAGGGGGCTCCACAGATACGCAGTATTTT. It yields the protein CASRKGTGGSTDTQYF.

The chain has TRBV5-5 and TRBJ2-3; TRBD2 agrees at 9 bases. With 4 bases clipped from V and 4 bases from J, the junction kept 7 bases outside the gene matches. Per the germline V gene, CDR1 is SGHKS and CDR2 is YYEKEE (reference sequence). CDR3 length: 15 amino acids. CDR3: CASSPLVAGADTQYF. For the CDR3, the DNA is TGTGCCAGCAGCCCCCTGGTAGCGGGAGCAGATACGCAGTATTTT.

The rearrangement joins TRBV2 to TRBJ2-2, with TRBD1 identical over 11 bases. There are 14 residues in the CDR3. Germline trimming cut 7 bases from V and 6 bases from J; bases unmatched to any gene: 4. Germline-derived CDR1 and CDR2 are SNHLY and FYNNEI. Here the CDR3 DNA reads TGTGCCAGCACCGGACAGGGGGCGGCCGGGGAGCTGTTTTTT. Amino acid sequence: CASTGQGAAGELFF.

This chain joins TRBV10-3 and TRBJ2-1, with TRBD1 matching over 7 bases. The CDR3 extends over 15 amino acids. V lost 3 bases and J lost 3; bases outside the gene matches: 5. The germline CDR1 and CDR2 sequences are ENHRY and SYGVKD. DNA for the CDR3: TGTGCCATCAGTGAAAGGCAGGGGGACTACAATGAGCAGTTCTTC. It encodes CAISERQGDYNEQFF.

The V call is TRBV2, the J call TRBJ2-3; 13 bases are shared with TRBD2. The CDR3 runs to 17 residues. The trim removed 9 bases at V and 0 bases at J, leaving 9 bases unmatched. Germline V gene sequence: CDR1 SNHLY, CDR2 FYNNEI. DNA of the CDR3: TGTGCCAGGATCCAGGGACTAGCGGGAACTAGCACAGATACGCAGTATTTT. Residues: CARIQGLAGTSTDTQYF.

The V gene is TRBV4-1, the J gene TRBJ1-4, with 11 bases identical to TRBD1. Trimming took 1 base from V and 7 from J; bases not matched to a gene: 2. This CDR3 comprises 15 residues. Germline assignment: CDR1 MGHRA and CDR2 YSYEKL. CDR3 region: CASSQGTGGSEKLFF. The CDR3 DNA reads as TGCGCCAGCAGCCAAGGGACAGGGGGCAGTGAAAAACTGTTTTTT.